This is a list of T cell receptor beta chains from one sample in a study of blood T cell repertoires in COVID-19. Assay used: immunoSEQ multiplex PCR; TCRdb lists only in-frame clones, some missing. The table lists 200,000 to 250,000 clones, 90% of them singletons. Specimen: peripheral blood. The receptors here all came from a man younger than 40 with COVID-19, enrolled during active disease. Both conserved end residues are part of each CDR3. A D gene is named only where the DNA matches it firmly. Clone size is shown for a subset of rows, as once, few, many or a class of expanded clone.

len	d_gene	v_gene	abundance	j_gene	CDR3aa	CDR3nt
19	.	TRBV7-3	.	TRBJ1-4	CASSLRGVCVSPTNEKLFF	TGTGCCAGCAGCTTAAGGGGGGTCTGTGTAAGTCCAACTAATGAAAAACTGTTTTTT
14	TRBD1	TRBV7-9	.	TRBJ1-4	CASSMTGFNEKLFF	TGTGCCAGCAGCATGACAGGGTTTAATGAAAAACTGTTTTTT
15	.	TRBV5-1	.	TRBJ1-4	CASSPEGVLAEKLFF	TGCGCCAGCAGCCCCGAGGGGGTCCTGGCCGAAAAACTGTTTTTT
16	.	TRBV5-1	.	TRBJ2-2	CASTLRGLSNTGELFF	TGCGCCAGCACCCTACGAGGCCTCTCGAACACCGGGGAGCTGTTTTTT
17	TRBD2	TRBV4-1	.	TRBJ2-1	CATTLGGGTSGDNEQFF	TGCGCCACCACGCTGGGGGGCGGGACTAGCGGGGACAATGAGCAGTTCTTC
14	.	TRBV5-1	.	TRBJ1-4	CASSLGQYNEKLFF	TGCGCCAGCAGCTTGGGGCAGTATAATGAAAAACTGTTTTTT
13	.	TRBV28	few	TRBJ1-2	CASTFGRVYGYTF	TGTGCCAGCACCTTCGGGCGGGTCTATGGCTACACCTTC
11	.	TRBV27	.	TRBJ1-5	CASSLGRGRHF	TGTGCCAGCAGTTTAGGGCGGGGAAGACATTTT
13	.	TRBV30	.	TRBJ2-3	CAWTAGRTDTQYF	TGTGCCTGGACGGCGGGTAGAACAGATACGCAGTATTTT
14	.	TRBV24-1	.	TRBJ2-1	CATSSREGYNEQFF	TGTGCCACCAGTAGCCGGGAAGGTTACAATGAGCAGTTCTTC
15	TRBD1	TRBV4-1	.	TRBJ1-5	CASSQGQGVGQPQHF	TGCGCCAGCAGCCAAGGGCAGGGGGTAGGTCAGCCCCAGCATTTT
13	.	TRBV11-2	.	TRBJ2-7	CASSSRPRDEQYF	TGTGCCAGCAGCTCAAGACCGAGGGACGAGCAGTACTTC
16	TRBD1	TRBV9	.	TRBJ1-2	CASSVTQGAGVYGYTF	TGTGCCAGCAGCGTTACCCAGGGGGCGGGGGTTTATGGCTACACCTTC
14	.	TRBV5-4	.	TRBJ2-1	CASSQGSSYNEQFF	TGTGCCAGCAGCCAGGGGAGCTCCTACAATGAGCAGTTCTTC
15	TRBD1	TRBV6-2/TRBV6-3	.	TRBJ1-6	CASSADREDNSPLHF	TGTGCCAGCAGCGCCGACAGGGAAGATAATTCACCCCTCCACTTT
12	.	TRBV4-2	.	TRBJ1-1	CASSRQNTEAFF	TGTGCCAGCAGCCGACAGAACACTGAAGCTTTCTTT
14	.	TRBV5-1	.	TRBJ1-1	CASSLSAIDTEAFF	TGCGCCAGCAGCCTCTCCGCGATTGACACTGAAGCTTTCTTT
15	.	TRBV9	.	TRBJ2-7	CASSVAEGDSYEQYF	TGTGCCAGCAGCGTAGCTGAGGGGGACTCCTACGAGCAGTACTTC
15	TRBD1	TRBV9	.	TRBJ1-1	CASSVITGADTEAFF	TGTGCCAGCAGCGTGATCACAGGGGCGGACACTGAAGCTTTCTTT
15	.	TRBV7-3	.	TRBJ1-5	CASSLNGGSNQPQHF	TGTGCCAGCAGTTTAAACGGGGGGAGCAATCAGCCCCAGCATTTT
13	TRBD1	TRBV19	.	TRBJ1-2	CAIATGDNYGYTF	TGTGCCATCGCGACAGGGGATAACTATGGCTACACCTTC
12	TRBD2	TRBV12-3/TRBV12-4	.	TRBJ2-2	CASSRGAGELFF	TGTGCCAGCAGTCGGGGGGCCGGGGAGCTGTTTTTT
14	.	TRBV28	once	TRBJ1-5	CASRVARGDQPQHF	TGTGCCAGCAGGGTGGCCAGGGGAGATCAGCCCCAGCATTTT
15	.	TRBV19	.	TRBJ2-1	CASNYGGRVYNEQFF	TGTGCCAGCAATTATGGGGGCAGGGTCTACAATGAGCAGTTCTTC
13	.	TRBV29-1	.	TRBJ2-7	CSVRTEVSYEQYF	TGCAGCGTCCGGACGGAGGTCTCCTACGAGCAGTACTTC
14	.	TRBV12-5	.	TRBJ1-1	CASGLGTPNTEAFF	TGTGCTAGTGGTTTGGGGACACCGAACACTGAAGCTTTCTTT
14	TRBD1	TRBV30	once	TRBJ2-7	CAWTPGTGTYEQYF	TGTGCCTGGACCCCCGGGACAGGGACTTACGAGCAGTACTTC
16	TRBD2	TRBV5-4	.	TRBJ2-2	CASSTTSGANTGELFF	TGTGCCAGCAGCACGACTAGCGGGGCTAACACCGGGGAGCTGTTTTTT
16	TRBD2	TRBV19	.	TRBJ2-5	CASSFLASGFQETQYF	TGTGCCAGTAGTTTCTTGGCTAGCGGCTTCCAAGAGACCCAGTACTTC
15	.	TRBV13	.	TRBJ1-3	CASSLDVNSGNTIYF	TGTGCCAGCAGCTTAGATGTAAACTCTGGAAACACCATATATTTT
15	.	TRBV5-8	.	TRBJ1-2	CASSLWRGPGYGYTF	TGTGCCAGCAGCTTGTGGCGGGGTCCTGGCTATGGCTACACCTTC
16	.	TRBV28	.	TRBJ1-5	CASSLLGAGINQPQHF	TGTGCCAGCAGTTTACTAGGGGCGGGGATTAATCAGCCCCAGCATTTT
15	.	TRBV7-6	.	TRBJ2-3	CASSLRSGSTDTQYF	TGTGCCAGCAGCCTACGGAGCGGGAGCACAGATACGCAGTATTTT
11	.	TRBV29-1	.	TRBJ1-1	CSVEEGGEAFF	TGCAGCGTTGAAGAGGGAGGGGAAGCTTTCTTT
19	TRBD1	TRBV7-8	.	TRBJ2-1	CASSLVYGWRQGFRNEQFF	TGTGCCAGCAGCTTAGTTTACGGGTGGAGACAGGGATTTCGCAATGAGCAGTTCTTC
13	.	TRBV6-6	.	TRBJ2-5	CASIRSVQETQYF	TGTGCCAGCATTCGGTCCGTACAAGAGACCCAGTACTTC
12	.	TRBV10-2	.	TRBJ2-7	CASSTGFREQYF	TGCGCCAGCAGTACAGGGTTTCGCGAGCAGTACTTC
13	.	TRBV10-3	.	TRBJ1-1	CAIGVDMYAEAFF	TGTGCCATCGGCGTGGACATGTACGCTGAAGCTTTCTTT
13	TRBD1	TRBV18	.	TRBJ2-7	CASLSAGGYEQYF	TGTGCCAGCTTGTCAGCAGGGGGCTACGAGCAGTACTTC
14	.	TRBV24-1	once	TRBJ1-2	CATSDRLGQWGHTF	TGTGCCACCAGTGATCGCCTCGGACAGTGGGGCCACACCTTC
15	TRBD2	TRBV7-2	.	TRBJ2-3	CASSSLTSGGDTQYF	TGTGCCAGCAGCTCCCTCACTAGCGGGGGGGATACGCAGTATTTT
16	TRBD2	TRBV28	.	TRBJ2-3	CASSLMAGGTVDTQYF	TGTGCCAGCAGTTTGATGGCGGGAGGAACTGTCGATACGCAGTATTTT